This T cell receptor beta chain was recovered during a study of technical replicates of blood from a few donors. Profiling relied on immunoSEQ multiplex PCR, and the TCRdb table lists in-frame clones only, not all of them. The sample yields some 77,000 clones, roughly nine tenths seen once. Trimming left V 0 bases short and J 5 bases short, with 14 bases between. The CDR3 consists of 15 residues. Germline CDR1 is MNHEY and CDR2 is SVGAGI. Sequenced sample: T cells isolated from PBMCs. This TCR was sampled from a human donor in good health. The gene calls are TRBV6-5 and TRBJ2-7; D remains unclear. CDR3 protein: CASSYSRYLPHEQYF. In nucleotides, the CDR3 is TGTGCCAGCAGTTACTCGAGGTATCTACCTCACGAGCAGTACTTC.